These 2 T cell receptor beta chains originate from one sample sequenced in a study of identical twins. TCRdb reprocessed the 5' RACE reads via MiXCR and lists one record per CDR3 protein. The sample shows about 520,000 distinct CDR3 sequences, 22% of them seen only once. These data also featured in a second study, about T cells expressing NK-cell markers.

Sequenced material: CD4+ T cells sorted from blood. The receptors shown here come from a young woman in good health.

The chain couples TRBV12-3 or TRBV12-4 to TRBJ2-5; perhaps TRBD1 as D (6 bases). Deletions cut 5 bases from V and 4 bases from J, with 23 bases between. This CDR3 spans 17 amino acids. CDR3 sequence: CASSATLAGRGAETQYF. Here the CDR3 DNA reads TGTGCCAGCAGTGCCACACTGGCGGGCAGGGGAGCAGAGACCCAGTACTTC.

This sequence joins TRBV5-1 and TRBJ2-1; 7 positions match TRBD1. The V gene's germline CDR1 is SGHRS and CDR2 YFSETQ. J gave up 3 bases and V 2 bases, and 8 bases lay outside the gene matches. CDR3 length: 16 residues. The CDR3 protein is CASSFRDSSLYNEQFF. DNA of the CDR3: TGCGCCAGCAGCTTTCGGGACAGTAGTCTCTACAATGAGCAGTTCTTC.